This T cell receptor (beta chain) appears in the sequencing data of a study of blood T cell repertoires in COVID-19. The overall study: Specimens from acute and convalescent COVID-19 originated in the United States, Italy and Spain.

In the source study's methods: Researchers report that nucleated cell counts were estimated from reference gene primer amplification. The table came from immunoSEQ multiplex PCR; TCRdb's copy has only in-frame clones and leaves some out. The DNA was the basis for D and trimming; V, J and clone size are from that table. The sample has approximately 190,000 clones, about 81% seen once. The table lists this clone with a count of one. This CDR3 region has 15 residues. V was cut by 10 bases and J by 7 bases, with 22 bases left in between. The germline CDR1 and CDR2 sequences are MNHEY and SMNVEV (reference sequence).

The chain joins TRBV27 to TRBJ2-2; D may be TRBD2 (6 bases). Sequencing was performed on peripheral blood. The clonotype comes from a man aged 25-40 years with active or convalescent COVID-19. CDR3 protein: CATQGFSGSNGELFF. The CDR3 DNA follows: TGTGCCACCCAAGGGTTTAGCGGCTCGAACGGGGAGCTGTTTTTT.